The following is a T cell receptor beta chain sequence with its context. Its cognate antigen is unknown. Generated by immunoSEQ multiplex PCR, the TCRdb table keeps only in-frame clones and is missing some. The data show tens of thousands of clones, 89% seen once. The data derive from a study of neoadjuvant nivolumab and ipilimumab in lung cancer. The study's findings and limits: Only a single major-pathologic-response sample was available for clonality analysis. Pretherapy blood TCR richness correlated positively with resected tumor richness. Resected tumors had greater TCR richness and clonality than uninvolved lung. From pretherapy to surgery, tumor richness and clonality rose with dual therapy.

This TCR derives from an adult with non-small cell lung cancer. The input for sequencing was peripheral blood, taken before neoadjuvant nivolumab, alone or with ipilimumab.

The CDR3 is CASSVAGGAVVYTF. The CDR3 bases are TGCGCCAGCAGTGTTGCCGGGGGAGCGGTAGTATACACCTTC. The chain couples TRBV5-1 to TRBJ1-2; D possibly corresponds to TRBD1 (5 bases). The CDR3 runs 14 residues. The germline gives CDR1 SGHRS, CDR2 YFSETQ. The V end was cut by 5 bases, the J end by 11 bases, with 22 bases between. The variable domain in full, with the rest retrieved from reference TRBV5-1 and TRBJ1-2, is KAGVTQTPRYLIKTRGQQVTLSCSPISGHRSVSWYQQTPGQGLQFLFEYFSETQRNKGNFPGRFSGRQFSNSRSEMNVSTLELGDSALYLCASSVAGGAVVYTFGSGTRLTVV.